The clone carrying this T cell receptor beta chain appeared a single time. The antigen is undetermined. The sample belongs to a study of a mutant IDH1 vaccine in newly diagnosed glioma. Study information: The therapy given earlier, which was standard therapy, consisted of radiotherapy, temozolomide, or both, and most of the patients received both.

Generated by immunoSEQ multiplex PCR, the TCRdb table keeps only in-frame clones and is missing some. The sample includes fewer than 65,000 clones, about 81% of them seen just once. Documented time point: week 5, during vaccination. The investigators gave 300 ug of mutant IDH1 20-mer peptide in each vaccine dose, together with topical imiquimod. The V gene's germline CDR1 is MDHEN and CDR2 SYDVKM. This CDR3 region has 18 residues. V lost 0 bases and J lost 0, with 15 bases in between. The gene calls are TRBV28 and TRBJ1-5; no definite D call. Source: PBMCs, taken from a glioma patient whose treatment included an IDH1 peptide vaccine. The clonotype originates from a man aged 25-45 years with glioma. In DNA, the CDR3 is TGTGCCAGCAGTTTATGCATAAGTGGAGCCCATAGCAATCAGCCCCAGCATTTT. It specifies CASSLCISGAHSNQPQHF.